A few counts support the clone carrying this TCR beta chain. The record originates from a study of T cell repertoires in cytomegalovirus infection. Overall study context: It was the public TCR beta signatures that indicated both CMV infection and matching HLA type.

The CDR3 runs to 15 residues. CDR1 and CDR2 (germline): LGHNA, YSLEER. V was cut by 0 bases and J by 7 bases, with 12 bases left in between. MiXCR, run by TCRdb on the reads, gives a single entry per CDR3 protein. Found here are 200,000 to 250,000 distinct CDR3 sequences, about 23% of them singletons; the top ten hold approximately 18%. The sequence was obtained from a human donor in good health (CMV status not recorded). Some clones in this sample may be carry-over from other donors' samples. The gene calls are TRBV4-3 and TRBJ1-4; no clear D. Sequenced input: CD8+ T cells from PBMCs. In nucleotides, the CDR3 is TGCGCCAGCAGCCAAGACCTGGGTTTGAGTGAAAAACTGTTTTTT. Translated: CASSQDLGLSEKLFF.